The clone carrying this T cell receptor beta chain has only one observation. The entry originates in a study of blood T cell repertoires in COVID-19. Whole-study context: Acute and convalescent COVID-19 samples came from the United States, Italy and Spain. Sample material is recorded as cDNA or gDNA derived from T cells, B-cell-depleted T cells, or PBMCs.

The V and J ends lost 4 bases and 5 bases, in that order; junction bases with no gene match: 3. The germline V gene encodes CDR1 MNHEY and CDR2 SVGAGI. The CDR3 consists of 13 residues. In the authors' workflow: Reference gene primer amplification yielded estimated nucleated cell counts. Sequencing was performed with immunoSEQ multiplex PCR; in TCRdb, only in-frame clones are kept and a portion is missing. V and J calls and clone size are given by that table; D and trimming were obtained from the DNA. The sample contains tens of thousands of clones, around 75% of which appear only once. The sequence was collected from an elderly woman with active or convalescent COVID-19. The genes are TRBV6-5 and TRBJ1-2; 8 bases line up with TRBD1. The sequenced sample consisted of peripheral blood. The CDR3 DNA follows: TGTGCCAGCAGTTCGGACAGGGATTATGGCTACACCTTC. Amino acids: CASSSDRDYGYTF.